These 27 T cell receptor beta chains share one sample of origin, sequenced in a study of cytomegalovirus exposure and HLA in healthy donors. The PCR was carried out with 60 Vbeta primers and 13 Jbeta primers. The method was immunoSEQ multiplex PCR; TCRdb's version includes in-frame clones alone and lacks a portion of them. The table counts some 150,000 clones; under 2.5% lies in the top ten. Sequenced: PBMCs. The receptors originated from a woman aged 18-30 years in good health and CMV-seronegative.

This chain uses TRBV6-5 with TRBJ2-3; the match to TRBD2 covers 10 bases. Germline-derived CDR1 and CDR2 are MNHEY and SVGAGI. The CDR3 is 13 amino acids. V was clipped by 0 bases and J by 12 bases; unmatched bases: 3. CDR3 in DNA: TGTGCCAGCAGTTACTCAACTAGCGGGGCCCAGTATTTT. Translating it yields CASSYSTSGAQYF.

This CDR3 reads CASSSQYRGLLSNTGELFF. CDR3 nucleotides: TGTGCCAGCAGTTCCCAATACAGGGGGCTCTTGTCGAACACCGGGGAGCTGTTTTTT. The rearrangement uses TRBV27 and TRBJ2-2, with 9 positions matching TRBD1. The CDR3 covers 19 residues. With V trimmed by 4 bases and J by 0 bases, 12 bases remained unmatched. Germline values: CDR1 MNHEY, CDR2 SMNVEV (reference sequence).

This chain links TRBV7-7 with TRBJ2-1, with D possibly TRBD2 on 5 matching bases. CDR3 length equals 13 residues. V lost 1 base and J 5 bases, leaving 6 bases between the germline ends. Germline loops: CDR1 SSHAT, CDR2 FNYEAQ (reference sequence). This CDR3 is CASSLGENNEQFF. In DNA form, the CDR3 reads TGTGCCAGCAGCTTAGGGGAGAACAATGAGCAGTTCTTC.

Written as DNA, the CDR3 is TGTGCCAGTAAGATTAGCGGAAGCTCCTACAATGAGCAGTTCTTC. Residues: CASKISGSSYNEQFF. The chain combines TRBV19 with TRBJ2-1, with D maybe TRBD2 (6 bases). CDR3 length: 15 residues. The germline V gene has CDR1 LNHDA and CDR2 SQIVND (reference sequence). Trimming removed 7 bases at V and 0 bases at J, with 13 bases between.

The CDR3 is CASSSWRSSTDTQYF. As DNA, the CDR3 is TGCGCCAGCAGCTCTTGGCGGTCCAGCACAGATACGCAGTATTTT. The chain uses TRBV5-1 and TRBJ2-3; D gene unclear. The V gene's germline CDR1 is SGHRS and CDR2 YFSETQ. This CDR3 region has 15 residues. V gave up 3 bases and J gave up 0 bases, with 11 bases separating them.

This chain links TRBV19 with TRBJ1-1; D gene uncertain. The germline V gene encodes CDR1 LNHDA and CDR2 SQIVND (reference sequence). There are 14 residues in the CDR3. Deletions cut 5 bases from V and 4 bases from J, with 14 bases between. The CDR3 sequence: CASSATAGFTEAFF. The CDR3 DNA follows: TGTGCCAGTAGTGCCACGGCGGGTTTCACTGAAGCTTTCTTT.

The chain has TRBV7-6 and TRBJ2-1; a weak D match, TRBD2 (6 bases). Germline values: CDR1 SGHVS, CDR2 FNYEAQ. The CDR3 loop spans 13 amino acids. With 3 bases removed from V and 8 bases from J, the gap between germline ends came to 11 bases. The DNA of the CDR3 is TGTGCCAGCAGCTTCGGGGGTCTGGATGAGCAGTTCTTC. Translation: CASSFGGLDEQFF.

The J gene is TRBJ2-3, the V gene TRBV6-6, with TRBD2 identical over 11 bases. The CDR3 consists of 16 residues. The V gene's germline CDR1 is MNHNY and CDR2 SVGAGI (reference sequence). V shed 0 bases and J 3 bases; nucleotides not matched to a gene: 2. The CDR3 nucleotides read TGTGCCAGCAGTTACTCCCTAGCGGGAGGTACAGATACGCAGTATTTT. It yields the protein CASSYSLAGGTDTQYF.

The gene calls are TRBV9 and TRBJ2-1; D not certain. V was cut by 4 bases and J by 3 bases, with 17 bases left in between. The CDR3 runs to 16 residues. Looked up from germline, CDR1 is SGDLS and CDR2 is YYNGEE. CDR3 amino acids: CASSPRESLRYNEQFF. DNA of the CDR3: TGTGCCAGCAGCCCTAGAGAGTCTCTCCGCTACAATGAGCAGTTCTTC.

The J gene is TRBJ2-1, the V gene TRBV9, with 7 bases that match TRBD1. V lost 0 bases and J lost 5; bases outside the gene matches: 5. Germline V gene lookup returns CDR1 SGDLS and CDR2 YYNGEE. CDR3 size: 15 residues. The CDR3 is CASSVAGQTNNEQFF. The DNA of the CDR3 is TGTGCCAGCAGCGTAGCGGGACAGACAAACAATGAGCAGTTCTTC.

This rearrangement joins TRBV5-1 to TRBJ1-1; no clear D. Trimming removed 0 bases from V and 1 base from J, with 7 bases in between. The CDR3 sequence is 14 residues long. CDR1 SGHRS and CDR2 YFSETQ come from the germline V gene. The CDR3 protein is CASSLDPGNTEAFF. CDR3 DNA: TGCGCCAGCAGCTTGGACCCGGGGAACACTGAAGCTTTCTTT.

The rearrangement uses TRBV29-1 and TRBJ1-1, with a possible D match to TRBD1 (6 bases). The CDR3 spans 12 residues. V dropped 7 bases and J dropped 0 bases, with 9 bases sitting between them. Germline values: CDR1 SQVTM, CDR2 ANQGSEA. The CDR3 spells CSADRVNTEAFF. The DNA of the CDR3 is TGCAGCGCGGACAGAGTGAACACTGAAGCTTTCTTT.

This chain uses TRBV29-1 with TRBJ2-7, with a weak D call TRBD2 (5 bases). Between the trimmed V and J ends, which lost 7 bases and 5 bases, there was a span of 21 bases. CDR1 is SQVTM and CDR2 is ANQGSEA in the germline V gene. CDR3 length: 14 amino acids. The CDR3 nucleotides are TGCAGCGCTGAGGAGGACCACGGCCTCCACGAGCAGTACGTC. This gives the protein CSAEEDHGLHEQYV.

The gene calls are TRBV16 and TRBJ2-2; unclear D gene. V was trimmed by 0 bases and J by 0 bases, leaving 11 bases between them. Looked up from germline, CDR1 is KGHSY and CDR2 is FQNENV. This CDR3 region has 17 residues. The CDR3 is CASSQSAGTSNTGELFF. The CDR3 DNA is TGTGCCAGCAGCCAATCTGCAGGTACCTCGAACACCGGGGAGCTGTTTTTT.

J is TRBJ1-1 and V is TRBV19; 9 bases agree with TRBD1. Per the germline V gene, CDR1 is LNHDA and CDR2 is SQIVND (reference sequence). Germline trimming cut 3 bases from V and 7 bases from J; bases unmatched to any gene: 9. This CDR3 region has 15 residues. The CDR3 sequence is CASSMGSGQGYEAFF. The CDR3 bases are TGTGCCAGTAGTATGGGTTCCGGACAGGGGTATGAAGCTTTCTTT.

V is TRBV4-2 and J is TRBJ2-7; TRBD2 aligns across 12 bases. In germline, CDR1 is LGHNA, CDR2 YNFKEQ. V was pared by 4 bases and J by 4 bases, with 14 bases of the junction left unmatched. The CDR3 sequence is 18 residues long. As DNA, the CDR3 is TGTGCCAGCAGCCTTTCGGGGGGCGGGACTAGCGGGCTTTACGAGCAGTACTTC. This encodes CASSLSGGGTSGLYEQYF.

This chain joins TRBV5-1 and TRBJ2-1; 8 nucleotides align to TRBD1. V trimming: 4 bases; J trimming: 3 bases; junction bases outside the gene matches: 9. Germline assignment: CDR1 SGHRS and CDR2 YFSETQ. The CDR3 totals 16 residues. Here the CDR3 reads CASSRSTGVGYNEQFF. CDR3 nucleotides: TGCGCCAGCAGCAGGTCGACAGGGGTGGGCTACAATGAGCAGTTCTTC.

V gene TRBV5-4 combines with J gene TRBJ1-4, with TRBD1 matching 7 bases. V shed 4 bases and J 4 bases; nucleotides not matched to a gene: 7. Germline CDR1 reads SGHNT; CDR2 reads YYREEE (reference sequence). The length of the CDR3 is 15 residues. This CDR3 reads CASSHPRDSNEKLFF. The CDR3 bases are TGTGCCAGCAGCCATCCCCGGGACAGTAATGAAAAACTGTTTTTT.

This chain connects TRBV27 to TRBJ2-1; 7 nucleotides align to TRBD1. CDR1 is MNHEY, CDR2 SMNVEV, per germline (reference sequence). V trimming: 0 bases; J trimming: 7 bases; junction bases outside the gene matches: 6. This CDR3 is built from 15 residues. CDR3 in DNA: TGTGCCAGCAGTTTATCGCAAGGGGGCGGGAATGAGCAGTTCTTC. Translating it yields CASSLSQGGGNEQFF.

V gene TRBV25-1 combines with J gene TRBJ1-5; unclear D gene. V was clipped by 1 base and J by 4 bases, with 8 bases between them. The V gene's germline CDR1 is MGHDK and CDR2 SYGVNS. The CDR3 is 14 residues long. The CDR3 here is CASSEFGSNQPQHF. The DNA for the CDR3 is TGTGCCAGCAGTGAATTTGGCTCAAATCAGCCCCAGCATTTT.

The J gene is TRBJ1-2, the V gene TRBV19; TRBD1 is a possible D gene (6 bases). The CDR3 contains 15 residues. Trimming left V 6 bases short and J 4 bases short, with 18 bases between. CDR1 is LNHDA, CDR2 SQIVND, per germline (reference sequence). The CDR3 here is CASSQGGGRPYGYTF. For the CDR3, the DNA is TGTGCCAGTAGCCAAGGGGGGGGCCGGCCCTATGGCTACACCTTC.

A remark on this clone: This CDR3 is missing its conserved last phenylalanine or tryptophan, likely due to a read error. The chain links TRBV7-3 to TRBJ2-7; 9 bases are shared with TRBD1. The CDR3 has 15 residues. Germline V gene sequence: CDR1 SGHTA, CDR2 FQGTGA. V gave up 0 bases and J gave up 3 bases; unmatched junction bases: 3. CDR3 coding DNA: TGTGCCAGCAGCTTAACGGGGACAGGGCTCTACGAGCAGTACTGC. Translation: CASSLTGTGLYEQYC.

The V call is TRBV11-3, the J call TRBJ2-5; TRBD2 aligns across 13 bases. V lost 1 base, J lost 1 base, and 3 bases stayed unmatched. The CDR3 totals 17 residues. Germline V gene sequence: CDR1 SGHNT, CDR2 YENEEA. The CDR3: CASSLGTSGGFQETQYF. CDR3 coding DNA: TGTGCCAGCAGCTTAGGGACTAGCGGGGGATTCCAAGAGACCCAGTACTTC.

With respect to this clone: It is unclear where the CDR3 begins or ends on the DNA, so no DNA is shown, and the CDR3 is as TCRdb lists it. The V and J genes are TRBV27 and TRBJ1-6; the D segment call TRBD1 is taken from the table without a DNA check. Germline-derived CDR1 and CDR2 are MNHEY and SMNVEV (reference sequence). The CDR3 is 15 residues long, ends included. CDR3 region: CASSFGPGGNSPLHF.

The gene calls are TRBV6-1 and TRBJ2-7; unclear D gene. V was shortened by 3 bases and J by 6 bases, with 15 bases between the two germline ends. This CDR3 is built from 14 residues. Germline values: CDR1 MNHNS, CDR2 SASEGT. CDR3 loop: CASSESVSSVEQYV. DNA for the CDR3: TGTGCCAGCAGTGAGTCGGTGTCTAGTGTCGAGCAGTACGTC.

This chain uses TRBV19 with TRBJ1-4; weak D call: TRBD1 (6 bases). The CDR3 loop spans 13 amino acids. Per germline, CDR1 LNHDA and CDR2 SQIVND (reference sequence). Trimming left V 6 bases short and J 7 bases short, with 12 bases between. The CDR3: CASRTWTVEKLFF. In DNA, the CDR3 is TGTGCCAGTAGGACTTGGACAGTTGAAAAACTGTTTTTT. Based on the CDR3 plus reference TRBV19 and TRBJ1-4, the full variable domain is DGGITQSPKYLFRKEGQNVTLSCEQNLNHDAMYWYRQDPGQGLRLIYYSQIVNDFQKGDIAEGYSVSREKKESFPLTVTSAQKNPTAFYLCASRTWTVEKLFFGSGTQLSVL.

The chain has TRBV9 and TRBJ2-1; D remains ambiguous. The CDR3 runs to 13 residues. CDR1 SGDLS and CDR2 YYNGEE come from the germline V gene. V was pared by 0 bases and J by 6 bases, with 7 bases between. The CDR3 loop reads CASSVGSFNEQFF. As DNA, the CDR3 is TGTGCCAGCAGCGTAGGGAGCTTCAATGAGCAGTTCTTC.